This T cell receptor (beta chain) was sequenced during a study of blood T cell repertoires in COVID-19 (dated by TCRdb to 2020 to 2022). Concerning the study at large: The collaborator samples originated in the United States, Italy and Spain and spanned the acute and convalescent phases of COVID-19. The prospective study material was composed of cDNA or gDNA derived from T cells, B-cell-depleted T cells, or PBMCs. Deeply sampled blood TCRbeta repertoires from subjects exposed to, actively infected with, or recovered from COVID-19 were included in the dataset. The repertoires were made available in a free public database intended to serve as a resource for research on the immune response to SARS-CoV-2. The samples were drawn from two sources: the first 160 participants of the ongoing ImmuneRACE study, and 1,000 to 1,500 subjects contributed by 6 global collaborators. Nearly every sample came with metadata listing a de-identified subject ID, COVID-19 status, age in years and sex. HLA class I and class II types, where available, came from metadata supplied by the sample provider rather than from assay-based typing. Broader findings and caveats from the paper: The quantity of clinical and demographic metadata differed by source and by participant and was supplied without curation.

One collaborating source in Seattle enrolled patients while the patients were actively infected and followed the patients over time throughout the course of disease. Each collaborating institution followed its own protocols to collect whole blood in K2EDTA tubes. For TCRbeta analysis, collaborator samples were shipped as frozen whole blood, as isolated PBMCs, or as DNA extracted from either sample type. TCRbeta CDR3 regions were amplified from genomic DNA by means of the immunoSEQ Assay, a bias-controlled multiplex PCR. Processing in the source paper ran as follows. The number of nucleated cells in each sample was estimated by amplification of reference gene primers within the assay. To quantify the absolute abundance of each unique TCRbeta CDR3 rearrangement, sequence reads were collapsed and filtered. For each sample, productive Simpson clonality was calculated as the square root of Simpson's diversity index over productive rearrangements. Here the immuneACCESS table is served through TCRdb, limited to in-frame sequences with V and J called. Missing clones are a known gap in these copies; in checked studies unresolved V genes cover under half, and the rest lacks a known reason. The D gene and trimming were derived from the DNA, and the V and J assignments and clone size from that table. Recorded for this sample are approximately 530,000 clones; about 88% of them occurred a single time. The ten largest clones capture 7.8% of the sample.

As for this clone: There is no known antigen for this receptor. No base quality information exists; no much larger clone differs at one position.

The TCR comes from a woman aged 45-65 years with COVID-19, enrolled during active disease. Material for sequencing was peripheral blood.

The CDR3 protein is CASSLSLAGVTDTQYF. The nucleotide sequence reads TGTGCCAGCAGTTTATCACTAGCGGGGGTCACAGATACGCAGTATTTT. The chain is encoded by TRBV6-5 joined to TRBJ2-3; 11 nucleotides in the junction match TRBD2. Relative to germline, V is missing 4 bases and J is missing 2 bases, with 5 bases of the junction outside any gene match. CDR1 and CDR2 (MNHEY, SVGAGI) derive from the germline V gene. The cysteine opens and the phenylalanine closes a CDR3 of 16 amino acids. Only the CDR3 DNA stays, 48 bases, in frame from base 1.